This TCR beta chain was documented in a study of blood T cell repertoires in COVID-19. The ends lost 3 bases at V and 4 bases at J; junction bases unmatched: 6. Germline V CDR1 and CDR2: LNHDA, SQIVND (reference sequence). This CDR3 has 14 residues. Data came from immunoSEQ multiplex PCR; TCRdb stores just in-frame clones and leaves some out. This sample has about 260,000 clones, with about 85% found just once. The V gene is TRBV19, the J gene TRBJ2-7, with TRBD2 matching over 7 bases. The sample was peripheral blood. This clonotype originated in a man in his 60s who had recovered from COVID-19. CDR3 nucleotides: TGTGCCAGTAGTATTTTCGGGACTACTTACGAGCAGTACTTC. It yields the protein CASSIFGTTYEQYF.